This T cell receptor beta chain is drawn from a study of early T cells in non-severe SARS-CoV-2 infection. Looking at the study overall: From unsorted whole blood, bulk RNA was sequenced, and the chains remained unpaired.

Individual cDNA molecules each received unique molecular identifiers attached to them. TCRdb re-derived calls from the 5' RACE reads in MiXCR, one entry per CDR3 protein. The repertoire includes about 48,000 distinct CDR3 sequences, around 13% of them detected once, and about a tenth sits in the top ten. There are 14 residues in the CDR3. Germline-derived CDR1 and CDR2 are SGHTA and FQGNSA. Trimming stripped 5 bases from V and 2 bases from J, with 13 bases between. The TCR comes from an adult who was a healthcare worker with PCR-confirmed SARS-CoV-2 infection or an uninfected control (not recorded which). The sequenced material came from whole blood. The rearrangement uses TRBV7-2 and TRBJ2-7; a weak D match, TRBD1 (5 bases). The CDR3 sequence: CASSPARVAYEQYF. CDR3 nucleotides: TGTGCCAGCAGCCCGGCCAGGGTCGCCTACGAGCAGTACTTC. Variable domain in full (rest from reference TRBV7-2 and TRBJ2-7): GAGVSQSPSNKVTEKGKDVELRCDPISGHTALYWYRQSLGQGLEFLIYFQGNSAPDKSGLPSDRFSAERTGGSVSTLTIQRTQQEDSAVYLCASSPARVAYEQYFGPGTRLTVT.